Each of the 16 T cell receptor beta chains below was sequenced from the same sample in a study of regulatory T cells in long-lasting Graves disease. The time point was: newly diagnosed GD, antithyroid drugs for less than 3 months. Extracted RNA from PBMCs served as the source of the TCR library. For TCR beta, libraries came from iRepertoire HTBI primers and Arm-PCR of CDR3 regions. TCRdb independently ran MiXCR on the multiplex PCR reads; one entry per CDR3 protein. The table includes 450,000 to 700,000 distinct CDR3 sequences, roughly 14% detected once. In addition, the sample was reused for a study of T cells in Graves' hyperthyroidism and ophthalmopathy.

Sequenced material: peripheral blood mononuclear cells (PBMCs), taken at new diagnosis, from a patient treated with antithyroid drugs. Source of these receptors: a man aged 25 to 45 with Graves disease.

V and J are TRBV4-1 and TRBJ2-7; no firm D call. Between the trimmed V and J ends, which lost 1 base and 0 bases, there was a span of 7 bases. The CDR3 loop spans 14 amino acids. The germline CDR1 and CDR2 sequences are MGHRA and YSYEKL. CDR3 nucleotide sequence: TGCGCCAGCAGCCAAGCCGTCGGCTCCTACGAGCAGTACTTC. Translated: CASSQAVGSYEQYF.

This clonotype has at least ten counts. This chain links TRBV29-1 with TRBJ2-5; possibly TRBD1 for D (6 bases). This CDR3 is built from 13 residues. Trimming removed 5 bases from V and 4 bases from J, with 14 bases in between. CDR1 SQVTM and CDR2 ANQGSEA come from the germline V gene. CDR3 loop: CSVPQGFGETQYF. Here the CDR3 DNA reads TGCAGCGTTCCTCAGGGGTTTGGAGAGACCCAGTACTTC.

In its sample, this clonotype was seen a few times. The V gene is TRBV5-4, the J gene TRBJ2-7; tentatively, D is TRBD1 (5 bases). The length of the CDR3 is 14 residues. Looked up from germline, CDR1 is SGHNT and CDR2 is YYREEE (reference sequence). V was trimmed by 4 bases and J by 7 bases, leaving 18 bases between them. CDR3 bases: TGTGCCAGCAGCGTTTCAGGGAAACTAAGTGAGCAGTACTTC. It translates to CASSVSGKLSEQYF.

The table lists this clonotype with many counts. The chain is built from TRBV29-1 and TRBJ1-1; D is perhaps TRBD1 (5 bases). The V gene's germline CDR1 is SQVTM and CDR2 ANQGSEA. V was cut by 4 bases and J by 1 base, with 16 bases left in between. The CDR3 extends over 15 amino acids. CDR3 amino acids: CSVGGRSSPNTEAFF. Here the CDR3 DNA reads TGCAGCGTTGGGGGCCGCTCCTCCCCGAACACTGAAGCTTTCTTT.

This clonotype has just a few counts. This chain uses TRBV9 with TRBJ2-1, with 11 bases fitting TRBD2. CDR3 length equals 17 residues. The ends lost 0 bases at V and 6 bases at J; junction bases unmatched: 8. Germline CDR1 is SGDLS and CDR2 is YYNGEE. DNA for the CDR3: TGTGCCAGCAGCGTAGCTAGCGGGAGGTGGGTGGCCAATGAGCAGTTCTTC. It codes for CASSVASGRWVANEQFF.

The table lists this clonotype with many counts. In DNA, the CDR3 is TGCAGCGCTGGGGAGCCCCAGCATTTT. Its translation: CSAGEPQHF. The rearrangement uses TRBV29-1 and TRBJ1-5; D is uncertain. Trimming took 7 bases from V and 8 from J, leaving 6 bases between them. The CDR3 loop spans 9 amino acids. Germline assignment: CDR1 SQVTM and CDR2 ANQGSEA.

This clonotype was found many times. The gene calls are TRBV4-1 and TRBJ1-5, with D uncertain. CDR3 size: 13 residues. V was pared by 5 bases and J by 5 bases, with 10 bases between. The germline gives CDR1 MGHRA, CDR2 YSYEKL. The CDR3 DNA reads as TGCGCCAGCAGCTTAGCGGAGGATCAGCCCCAGCATTTT. Its protein product is CASSLAEDQPQHF.

Many counts were recorded for this clonotype. J is TRBJ2-1 and V is TRBV12-3 or TRBV12-4; D might be TRBD2 (5 bases). Trimming left V 2 bases short and J 5 bases short, with 10 bases between. This CDR3 is 14 amino acids long. The CDR3 coding sequence is TGTGCCAGCAGTTTACTCCCGGGGAACAATGAGCAGTTCTTC. It translates to CASSLLPGNNEQFF.

This clonotype was recorded at least ten times. A read error may produce the germline difference seen at one junction end. V and J are TRBV5-1 and TRBJ2-3; D is perhaps TRBD1 or TRBD2 (6 bases each). Germline V gene lookup returns CDR1 SGHRS and CDR2 YFSETQ. The CDR3 runs 15 residues. The chain's CDR3 is CASSLEGGGTDTQYF. CDR3 DNA sequence: TGTGCCAGCAGCTTGGAGGGGGGTGGGACAGATACGCAGTATTTT.

This clonotype was recorded at least ten times. This chain joins TRBV19 and TRBJ1-5, with 10 bases aligning to TRBD1. The trim removed 5 bases at V and 0 bases at J, leaving 16 bases unmatched. The CDR3 consists of 20 residues. Per the germline V gene, CDR1 is LNHDA and CDR2 is SQIVND (reference sequence). DNA of the CDR3: TGTGCCAGTAGTCCGGGGAGGGACAGGGGCCTATTTTATAGCAATCAGCCCCAGCATTTT. Residues: CASSPGRDRGLFYSNQPQHF. Together with reference TRBV19 and TRBJ1-5, the CDR3 gives the full variable domain: DGGITQSPKYLFRKEGQNVTLSCEQNLNHDAMYWYRQDPGQGLRLIYYSQIVNDFQKGDIAEGYSVSREKKESFPLTVTSAQKNPTAFYLCASSPGRDRGLFYSNQPQHFGDGTRLSIL.

The rearrangement uses TRBV6-5 and TRBJ2-6; 12 positions agree with TRBD1. CDR3 length: 20 residues. Trimming removed 2 bases from V and 3 bases from J; junction bases left unmatched: 11. Germline CDR1 is MNHEY and CDR2 is SVGAGI. CDR3 protein: CASSYRHPGQGAGGANVLTF. In DNA, the CDR3 is TGTGCCAGCAGTTACAGGCACCCGGGACAGGGGGCTGGTGGGGCCAACGTCCTGACTTTC.

A word on this clonotype: A clone one base away is much larger, so this may be a read error. The V and J genes are TRBV29-1 and TRBJ1-2; a possible D gene is TRBD1 (5 bases). This CDR3 region has 12 residues. Trimming shortened V by 3 bases and J by 8 bases, and 13 bases separated the two germline ends. Germline CDR1 SQVTM, CDR2 ANQGSEA. This CDR3 reads CSVEEGLQGYTF. The CDR3 nucleotides read TGCAGCGTTGAGGAGGGACTCCAGGGCTACACCTTC.

As regards this clonotype: The junction and the germline gene differ at one end; a read error may be behind it. The V call is TRBV30, the J call TRBJ1-1, with D unclear. CDR1 and CDR2 from the germline V gene are GTSNPN and SVGIG (reference sequence). The CDR3 sequence is 10 residues long. CDR3 protein: CALGNSEAFF. The CDR3, as DNA: TGTGCCCTAGGGAACTCTGAAGCTTTCTTT.

This clonotype was seen at least ten times. The chain recombines TRBV2 with TRBJ2-1; 11 bases line up with TRBD1. The V segment lost 3 bases and the J segment 6 bases; nucleotides outside the gene matches: 1. CDR3 length equals 14 residues. In germline, CDR1 is SNHLY, CDR2 FYNNEI. Here the CDR3 DNA reads TGTGCCAGCAGTGAGGGACAGGGGGGCAATGAGCAGTTCTTC. Translation: CASSEGQGGNEQFF. Drawing the rest from reference TRBV2 and TRBJ2-1, the complete variable domain is EPEVTQTPSHQVTQMGQEVILRCVPISNHLYFYWYRQILGQKVEFLVSFYNNEISEKSEIFDDQFSVERPDGSNFTLKIRSTKLEDSAMYFCASSEGQGGNEQFFGPGTRLTVL.

The sample holds many counts of this clonotype. This chain joins TRBV7-8 and TRBJ1-4; 10 bases align to TRBD1. The CDR3 length is 17 residues. The germline V gene has CDR1 SGHVS and CDR2 FQNEAQ. V gave up 5 bases and J gave up 2 bases; unmatched junction bases: 8. CDR3 DNA: TGTGCCAGCAGCCGGAGACAGGGGGCCTCTACTAATGAAAAACTGTTTTTT. Its protein product is CASSRRQGASTNEKLFF.

The chain employs TRBV6-1 and TRBJ2-1; TRBD2 matches 10 bases. CDR1 is MNHNS, CDR2 SASEGT, per germline. This CDR3 spans 17 amino acids. With V trimmed by 4 bases and J by 4 bases, 10 bases remained unmatched. In DNA form, the CDR3 reads TGTGCCAGCAGTGGTTGGGCTAGCGGGAGAGGATACAATGAGCAGTTCTTC. It specifies CASSGWASGRGYNEQFF.